The 7 T cell receptor beta chains presented below share a single source sample, sequenced in a study of T cells after yellow fever vaccination. MiXCR, run by TCRdb on the 5' RACE reads, gives a single entry per CDR3 protein. The repertoire consists of approximately 300,000 distinct CDR3 sequences, with around a tenth occurring once and the leading ten covering less than 3.5%. Sequencing was performed on CD4+ T cells sorted from PBMCs, taken 45 days after the yellow fever booster vaccination. These TCRs come from a man younger than 30 who received the YFV17D yellow fever vaccine.

This clonotype was seen only a few times. The CDR3 DNA reads as TGTGCCAGCAGTCGACAGGTCGGGAACACTGAAGCTTTCTTT. Its translation is CASSRQVGNTEAFF. This rearrangement joins TRBV7-2 to TRBJ1-1, with D possibly being TRBD1 (6 bases). V lost 6 bases and J lost 1, with 12 bases in between. Germline V CDR1 and CDR2: SGHTA, FQGNSA. CDR3 length: 14 amino acids.

This chain joins TRBV4-2 and TRBJ2-1; 8 bases line up with TRBD2. Trimming removed 0 bases from V and 0 bases from J; junction bases left unmatched: 10. CDR1 and CDR2 (germline): LGHNA, YNFKEQ. The CDR3 is 19 residues long. CDR3 residues: CASSQDRRGGISSYNEQFF. The CDR3 DNA reads as TGTGCCAGCAGCCAAGATAGACGGGGGGGTATTAGCTCCTACAATGAGCAGTTCTTC.

This sequence joins TRBV7-2 and TRBJ2-3; D not certain. The CDR3 is 13 residues long. CDR1 and CDR2 from the germline V gene are SGHTA and FQGNSA. Trimming took 3 bases from V and 6 from J, leaving 10 bases between them. The CDR3 region has the DNA TGTGCCAGCAGCTTTAACAGTTTTGATACGCAGTATTTT. Amino acids: CASSFNSFDTQYF.

The rearrangement uses TRBV24-1 and TRBJ1-3, with 8 bases matching TRBD1. The J segment lost 3 bases and the V segment lost 0 bases, leaving 6 bases of the junction unmatched. Per germline, CDR1 KGHDR and CDR2 SFDVKD. The CDR3 has 17 residues. This CDR3 reads CATSDLPDRANGNTIYF. DNA of the CDR3: TGTGCCACCAGTGATTTGCCGGACAGGGCCAATGGAAACACCATATATTTT.

This clonotype was counted only a few times. The CDR3 loop reads CAWRDTGTGGTEAFF. The CDR3 nucleotides are TGTGCCTGGAGGGACACCGGGACAGGGGGCACTGAAGCTTTCTTT. This chain uses TRBV30 with TRBJ1-1; 11 bases align to TRBD1. V was pared by 3 bases and J by 4 bases, with 7 bases of the junction left unmatched. Germline loops: CDR1 GTSNPN, CDR2 SVGIG (reference sequence). The CDR3 sequence is 15 residues long.

This sequence joins TRBV5-1 and TRBJ2-5; 10 bases are a match to TRBD2. Trimming at V came to 6 bases and at J to 10 bases, leaving 18 bases not matched to a gene. The CDR3 spans 16 residues. CDR1 and CDR2 (germline): SGHRS, YFSETQ. The CDR3 DNA reads TGCGCCAGCACCCCTGCCACACTAGCGGGAACTGGGGACCAGTACTTC. Residues: CASTPATLAGTGDQYF.

V gene TRBV5-1 combines with J gene TRBJ2-3, with D possibly being TRBD1 or TRBD2 (7 bases each). Per the germline V gene, CDR1 is SGHRS and CDR2 is YFSETQ. The length of the CDR3 is 18 residues. V was trimmed by 4 bases and J by 4 bases, leaving 25 bases between them. The CDR3 DNA reads as TGCGCCAGCAGCCTCGGGAGGACAGGAGGTATCGGGTCAGATACGCAGTATTTT. Protein product: CASSLGRTGGIGSDTQYF.